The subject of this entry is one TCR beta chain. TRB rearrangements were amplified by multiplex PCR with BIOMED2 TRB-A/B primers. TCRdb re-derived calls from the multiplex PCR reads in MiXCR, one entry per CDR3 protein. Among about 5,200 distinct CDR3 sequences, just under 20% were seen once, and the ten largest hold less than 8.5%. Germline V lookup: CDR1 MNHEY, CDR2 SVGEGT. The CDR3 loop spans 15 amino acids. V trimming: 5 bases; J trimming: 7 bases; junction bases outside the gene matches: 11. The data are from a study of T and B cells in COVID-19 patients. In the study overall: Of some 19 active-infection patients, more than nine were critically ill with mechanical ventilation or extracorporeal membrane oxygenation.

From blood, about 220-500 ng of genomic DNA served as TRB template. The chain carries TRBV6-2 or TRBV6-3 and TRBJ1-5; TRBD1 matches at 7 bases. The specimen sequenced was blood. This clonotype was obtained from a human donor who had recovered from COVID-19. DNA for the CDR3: TGTGCCAGCAGTACCACCGACAGGGAGAGCCAGCCCCAGCATTTT. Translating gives CASSTTDRESQPQHF.